A selection of T cell receptor beta chains follows, all from one sample in a study of blood T cells in healthy people across ages. TCRdb called the 5' RACE reads again in MiXCR, with one record for every CDR3 protein. The table lists 750,000 to 1,000,000 distinct CDR3 sequences, approximately 32% of them singletons. This sample also belongs to another study, concerning T cells of mothers and their children.

The sample comprised blood. These receptors originate from a woman in her forties in good health. CDR3s include the opening cysteine and the closing phenylalanine or tryptophan. Each record gives: D gene, clone size, V gene, J gene, CDR3 DNA, CDR3 protein. D genes are given only for firm matches. Rows give clone size only sometimes, using once, few, many, or a class for an expanded clone.

TRBD2,few,TRBV6-1,TRBJ2-5,TGTGCCAGCAAGGGAGGGGCGGGGGGCCACCTACAAGAGACCCAGTACTTC,CASKGGAGGHLQETQYF
TRBD1,-,TRBV28,TRBJ2-7,TGTGCCAGCAATCAAATGGATCCAACAGGGGCCTCCGAGCAGTACTTC,CASNQMDPTGASEQYF
-,-,TRBV5-1,TRBJ2-7,TGCGCCAGCAGCTTAGGAGCCGGCCTTCCCGAGCAGTACTTC,CASSLGAGLPEQYF
-,-,TRBV7-2,TRBJ2-1,TGTGCCAGCAGCATGGGGGTTGAGCAGTTCTTC,CASSMGVEQFF
-,few,TRBV30,TRBJ2-7,TGTGCCTGGAACCCAGGACAGACGATGCTCTACGAGCAGTACTTC,CAWNPGQTMLYEQYF
-,-,TRBV5-1,TRBJ2-3,TGCGCCAGCAGTACCCGGGCGGTCTCAACAGATACGCAGTATTTT,CASSTRAVSTDTQYF
-,few,TRBV18,TRBJ1-1,TGTGCCAGCTCAGACCAGGGAACTGAAGCTTTCTTT,CASSDQGTEAFF
-,many,TRBV20-1,TRBJ1-2,TGCAGTGCTAGAGATTTCTCCAGCCCCTATGGCTACACCTTC,CSARDFSSPYGYTF
-,many,TRBV5-1,TRBJ2-7,TGCGCCAGCAGTCAACAGGAGGCCTACGAGCAGTACTTC,CASSQQEAYEQYF
-,-,TRBV2,TRBJ2-3,TGTGCCAGCAGTACCGGTTTTGTCAGGGGCACAGATACGCAGTATTTT,CASSTGFVRGTDTQYF
TRBD2,-,TRBV6-2/TRBV6-3,TRBJ2-1,TGTGCCAGCAGCTCTCCCGGGGGGGCTCACAATGAGCAGTTCTTC,CASSSPGGAHNEQFF
-,few,TRBV12-3/TRBV12-4,TRBJ2-1,TGTGCCAGCAGAACCTCGGGTCATGAGCAGTTCTTC,CASRTSGHEQFF
-,medium-sized,TRBV29-1,TRBJ1-2,TGCAGCGTCTCACAGGGACCCTATGGCTACACCTTC,CSVSQGPYGYTF
-,-,TRBV28,TRBJ2-7,TGTGCCAGCAGTCCCCCTCCGGGAAATTCCTACGAGCAGTACTTC,CASSPPPGNSYEQYF
TRBD1,-,TRBV28,TRBJ2-7,TGTGCCAGCAGTATTACCGGGACAGACCATTACGAGCAGTACTTC,CASSITGTDHYEQYF
-,-,TRBV20-1,TRBJ1-1,TGCAGGGGATTATTCCGGGGGTCGACCACTGAAGCTTTCTTT,CRGLFRGSTTEAFF
-,-,TRBV18,TRBJ2-1,TGTGCCAGCTCACCACTAAGACTAGAGGCGTCCTACAATGAGCAGTTCTTC,CASSPLRLEASYNEQFF
TRBD1,-,TRBV5-1,TRBJ2-1,TGCGCCAGCCAAACAGGGGCTGAGCAGTTCTTC,CASQTGAEQFF
-,-,TRBV6-2/TRBV6-3,TRBJ2-1,TGTGCCAGCAGGCAACCGAGCTCCTACAATGAGCAGTTCTTC,CASRQPSSYNEQFF
-,-,TRBV29-1,TRBJ1-5,TGCAGCGTGACCCTGGAGGGGGGTAGGCAGCCCCAGCATTTT,CSVTLEGGRQPQHF
-,many,TRBV5-1,TRBJ2-5,TGCGCCAGCAGCGAGAGACACGTACCTTTGGAGACCCAGTACTTC,CASSERHVPLETQYF
TRBD1,-,TRBV4-3,TRBJ1-4,TGCGCCAGCAACCTCTCAGGGGGCTCTAGCGAAAAACTGTTTTTT,CASNLSGGSSEKLFF
-,-,TRBV5-1,TRBJ2-1,TGCGCCAGCAGCTTAGGCTTTTTATCCTGCAATGAGCAGTTCTTC,CASSLGFLSCNEQFF
TRBD1,-,TRBV7-7,TRBJ2-3,TGTGCTACAGGGACAGGGGGTAGAGATACGCAGTATTTT,CATGTGGRDTQYF
-,-,TRBV5-1,TRBJ1-2,TGCGCCAGCAGCTCCGGAGGATACGGGGGCGGCTATGGCTACACCTTC,CASSSGGYGGGYGYTF
TRBD2,many,TRBV7-6,TRBJ2-5,TGTGCCAGCAGCTTTTTCTCGGCGGGGGGGCCCAGTGAGACCCAGTACTTC,CASSFFSAGGPSETQYF
TRBD2,few,TRBV7-9,TRBJ2-1,TGTGCCAGCAGCTTAGCTGCGGGGGGCTCTGAGCAGTTCTTC,CASSLAAGGSEQFF
TRBD1,many,TRBV6-2/TRBV6-3,TRBJ2-5,TGTGCCAGCACCCATCGGACAGGGGGAGAGACCCAGTACTTC,CASTHRTGGETQYF
-,few,TRBV4-3,TRBJ1-2,TGCGCCAGCAGCCAGTACAACGCCGGGACCGCGGGAGGCTACACCTTC,CASSQYNAGTAGGYTF
TRBD1,few,TRBV27,TRBJ2-5,TGTACCAGCAGTTCACCCCTGGGACAGGGACGATTTCCGTGGACCCAGTACTTC,CTSSSPLGQGRFPWTQYF
-,-,TRBV7-2,TRBJ1-4,TGTGCCAGCAGCCAAGTCGGAGGCGCTGAAAAACTGTTTTTT,CASSQVGGAEKLFF
TRBD1,-,TRBV5-1,TRBJ1-5,TGCGCCAGCAGCCCGGCTCCAGGACAGGGTAATCAGCCCCAGCATTTT,CASSPAPGQGNQPQHF